The T cell receptor (beta chain) under discussion was sequenced for a study of T cell repertoires in cytomegalovirus infection. Findings of the study overall: It was HLA-C-restricted CMV-specific TCR beta clonotypes that dominated the response ex vivo.

The CDR3 has 20 residues. Unmatched junction bases numbered 18, after V lost 5 bases and J lost 1 base. Germline V CDR1 and CDR2: DFQATT, SNEGSKA (reference sequence). The table lists this clonotype with a few counts. Its matching antigen is unknown. TCRdb re-analysed the reads in MiXCR, keeping a single row per CDR3 protein. The repertoire includes about 260,000 distinct CDR3 sequences, roughly 13% of them detected once, and around 8.1% sits in the top ten. The chain joins TRBV20-1 to TRBJ2-3, with 13 bases that match TRBD2. Sequenced: PBMCs. This receptor was identified in a human donor in good health (CMV status not recorded). Some clones in this sample may be carry-over from other donors' samples. The CDR3 DNA is TGCAGTGCTCCAACAACAGGGGGACTAGCGGGGAGGAGGGGCACAGATACGCAGTATTTT. Residues: CSAPTTGGLAGRRGTDTQYF.